A single sample gave rise to the 13 T cell receptor beta chains below, sequenced in a study of shared clonotypes between healthy human individuals (TCRdb year 2020). The method was the immunoSEQ multiplex PCR assay. Not all clones reach the TCRdb copy of this immuneACCESS table, which keeps in-frame sequences only. Checked studies attribute under half of the gap to unresolved V genes and leave the rest unexplained. The sample data list 650,000 to 700,000 clones, and around 90% of these were observed just once. 30% to 35% of the sample is held by the ten biggest clonotypes. The specimen was memory CD8+ T cells from PBMCs. The cell subset or site label for this specimen denotes: CD45RO+ cells pooled with CCR7-negative TemRA cells. Every receptor here comes from a man younger than 35 in good health. Some clones in this sample may be carry-over from other donors' samples.

CDR3 region: CASSLDTGFGELFF. The DNA for the CDR3 is TGTGCCAGCAGCTTGGATACAGGGTTCGGGGAGCTGTTTTTT. The rearrangement links TRBV5-6 to TRBJ2-2; a possible D gene is TRBD1 (6 bases). The CDR3 loop spans 14 amino acids. In germline, CDR1 is SGHDT, CDR2 YYEEEE. Trimming removed 0 bases from V and 7 bases from J, with 10 bases in between.

The chain uses TRBV18 and TRBJ2-7, with 8 bases matching TRBD1. Germline CDR1 is KGHSH and CDR2 is LQKENI. J lost 3 bases, V lost 0 bases, and 4 bases had no gene match. The CDR3 has 15 residues. The CDR3, as DNA: TGTGCCAGCTCACCACCGGACGACAGGGGCTACGAGCAGTACTTC. Translated: CASSPPDDRGYEQYF.

The chain is built from TRBV7-6 and TRBJ2-5; the match to TRBD1 covers 7 bases. After removal of 5 bases from V and 5 bases from J, the junction contained 8 bases not matched to a gene. The CDR3 has 14 amino acids. Germline values: CDR1 SGHVS, CDR2 FNYEAQ. CDR3 region: CASSPETGIETQYF. The CDR3 nucleotides read TGTGCCAGCAGCCCGGAGACAGGGATCGAGACCCAGTACTTC. The whole variable domain, remainder taken from reference TRBV7-6 and TRBJ2-5, is GAGVSQSPRYKVTKRGQDVALRCDPISGHVSLYWYRQALGQGPEFLTYFNYEAQQDKSGLPNDRFSAERPEGSISTLTIQRTEQRDSAMYRCASSPETGIETQYFGPGTRLLVL.

This chain uses TRBV5-4 with TRBJ2-4; the match to TRBD2 covers 14 bases. The germline CDR1 and CDR2 sequences are SGHNT and YYREEE (reference sequence). The CDR3 spans 18 residues. Trimming cost V 4 bases and J 1 base; bases outside gene matches: 7. In DNA form, the CDR3 reads TGTGCCAGCAGCCCGGGACTAGCGGGAGTTTATGCCAAAAACATTCAGTACTTC. Amino acids: CASSPGLAGVYAKNIQYF.

V gene TRBV27 combines with J gene TRBJ2-7; TRBD2 might be the D (6 bases). Germline CDR1 reads MNHEY; CDR2 reads SMNVEV (reference sequence). Trimming pared 1 base from V and 5 bases from J, leaving 15 bases between. There are 15 residues in the CDR3. CDR3 in amino acids: CASSLWGKGGHEQYF. The CDR3, as DNA: TGTGCCAGCAGTTTATGGGGAAAGGGAGGACACGAGCAGTACTTC.

V usage is TRBV4-1 and J usage is TRBJ2-1, with a weak D call TRBD2 (6 bases). V lost 1 base and J 2 bases, leaving 21 bases between the germline ends. The CDR3 length is 19 residues. The germline V gene has CDR1 MGHRA and CDR2 YSYEKL. CDR3 in amino acids: CASSQVGVGGRGAYNEQFF. The CDR3 region has the DNA TGCGCCAGCAGCCAAGTGGGAGTTGGGGGGAGAGGGGCCTACAATGAGCAGTTCTTC.

This clone was detected only a few times. The J gene is TRBJ1-1, the V gene TRBV14, with D unclear. CDR1 SGHDN and CDR2 FVKESK come from the germline V gene. The V and J ends lost 4 bases and 1 base respectively, with 7 bases between them. The CDR3 loop spans 13 amino acids. The CDR3 DNA follows: TGTGCCAGCAGCCTCGGTGGGAACACTGAAGCTTTCTTT. It yields the protein CASSLGGNTEAFF.

This clone was counted a single time. This CDR3 is CASSFSLADLSYEQYF. In DNA, the CDR3 is TGTGCCAGCAGTTTTTCCCTTGCAGACTTGAGCTACGAGCAGTACTTC. V gene TRBV27 combines with J gene TRBJ2-7; D not certain. Germline CDR1 is MNHEY and CDR2 is SMNVEV (reference sequence). This CDR3 has 16 residues. Trimming removed 3 bases from V and 3 bases from J, with 18 bases in between.

V and J are TRBV28 and TRBJ2-1; possible D gene TRBD2, 6 bases. V shed 1 base and J shed 7 bases, with 20 bases lying between them. Per germline, CDR1 MDHEN and CDR2 SYDVKM. The CDR3 has 17 amino acids. The CDR3 loop reads CASSLFRERAYQNEQFF. CDR3 DNA: TGTGCCAGCAGTTTATTTAGGGAGCGGGCTTATCAGAATGAGCAGTTCTTC.

V usage is TRBV19 and J usage is TRBJ2-1; TRBD1 might be the D (6 bases). The V gene lost 10 bases and the J gene lost 6 bases, with 13 bases spanning the gap. Germline-derived CDR1 and CDR2 are LNHDA and SQIVND (reference sequence). The CDR3 is 12 amino acids. The CDR3 nucleotides are TGTGCCACCTCCCGACAGGTCAATGAGCAGTTCTTC. This translates into CATSRQVNEQFF.

The chain links TRBV27 to TRBJ2-7; TRBD2 matches 9 bases. The CDR3 is made up of 15 amino acids. After removal of 7 bases from V and 6 bases from J, the junction contained 13 bases not matched to a gene. Germline-derived CDR1 and CDR2 are MNHEY and SMNVEV (reference sequence). The CDR3 region is CASIGREGRGVEQYF. CDR3 DNA sequence: TGTGCCAGCATTGGGCGGGAGGGCCGCGGCGTCGAGCAGTACTTC.

A few counts support this clone. The chain employs TRBV10-1 and TRBJ1-1; TRBD1 matches at 8 bases. J was trimmed by 3 bases and V by 6 bases; bases with no gene match: 6. The germline V gene has CDR1 WNHNN and CDR2 SYGVQD (reference sequence). The length of the CDR3 is 14 residues. CDR3 coding DNA: TGCGCCAGCAGCTTGACAGGGGATGACACTGAAGCTTTCTTT. Translated: CASSLTGDDTEAFF.

This clone was seen just once. The chain's CDR3 is CASSARSSGSLTDTQYF. The DNA for the CDR3 is TGTGCCAGCAGCGCCAGATCTAGCGGGAGTCTCACAGATACGCAGTATTTT. The chain has TRBV9 and TRBJ2-3; TRBD2 matches at 10 bases. Germline CDR1 and CDR2: SGDLS and YYNGEE. The trim removed 3 bases at V and 2 bases at J, leaving 9 bases unmatched. The CDR3 runs 17 residues.